This passage covers 8 T cell receptor beta chains from one sample sequenced in a study of radiotherapy plus CTLA-4 blockade in lung cancer. TCRdb keeps only in-frame clones here, not all; method: immunoSEQ multiplex PCR. The sample lists some 15,000 clones; 72% were seen once. This sample comprised peripheral blood, obtained from a patient treated with radiotherapy plus ipilimumab. The receptors here all came from a human donor with non-small cell lung cancer whose response to radiotherapy plus ipilimumab could not be evaluated.

The V and J genes are TRBV19 and TRBJ2-6, with D tentatively TRBD2 (5 bases). Germline loops: CDR1 LNHDA, CDR2 SQIVND (reference sequence). This CDR3 spans 14 amino acids. V was cut by 10 bases and J by 3 bases, with 13 bases left in between. DNA of the CDR3: TGTGCCATCGGGCCGGGATATGGGGCCAACGTCCTGACTTTC. Translation: CAIGPGYGANVLTF.

CDR3 protein: CASSFQGGYGYTF. The CDR3 DNA follows: TGTGCCAGCAGCTTTCAGGGAGGCTATGGCTACACCTTC. The chain links TRBV5-4 to TRBJ1-2, with TRBD1 as a possible D gene (5 bases). The germline CDR1 and CDR2 sequences are SGHNT and YYREEE (reference sequence). There are 13 residues in the CDR3. The ends were cut back, 2 bases at V and 4 bases at J, with 9 bases in the middle.

This sequence joins TRBV6-1 and TRBJ2-5; 12 positions agree with TRBD2. The end of the DNA is better explained by TRBJ2-7, so the J call may be wrong. The CDR3 covers 15 residues. The V gene's germline CDR1 is MNHNS and CDR2 SASEGT. The CDR3 loop is CASRELAGGTYEQYF. CDR3 nucleotides: TGTGCCAGCAGGGAGCTAGCGGGGGGGACCTACGAGCAGTACTTC.

The V and J genes are TRBV7-9 and TRBJ1-6; D perhaps matches TRBD1 (6 bases). The V and J ends lost 6 bases and 4 bases respectively, with 13 bases between them. The CDR3 is 15 residues long. Germline-derived CDR1 and CDR2 are SEHNR and FQNEAQ (reference sequence). CDR3 in DNA: TGTGCCAGCAGATCGGCAGGGGAGTATAATTCACCCCTCCACTTT. Amino acids: CASRSAGEYNSPLHF.

This chain connects TRBV6-6 to TRBJ1-2; 10 nucleotides align to TRBD1. The length of the CDR3 is 12 residues. Germline loops: CDR1 MNHNY, CDR2 SVGAGI (reference sequence). With 6 bases clipped from V and 9 bases from J, the junction kept 4 bases outside the gene matches. The CDR3 region is CASRGTGESYTF. DNA for the CDR3: TGTGCCAGCAGAGGGACAGGGGAAAGCTACACCTTC.

This clone has more than one count but fewer than ten. The V and J genes are TRBV6-1 and TRBJ2-7; TRBD1 agrees at 7 bases. Germline loops: CDR1 MNHNS, CDR2 SASEGT. V was pared by 6 bases and J by 3 bases, with 11 bases of the junction left unmatched. The CDR3 length is 15 residues. The CDR3 sequence is CASRPRDSNVYEQYV. CDR3 sequence (DNA): TGTGCCAGCAGACCCCGGGACAGCAATGTCTACGAGCAGTACGTC.

This chain links TRBV9 with TRBJ2-3; D perhaps matches TRBD2 (6 bases). V gave up 5 bases and J gave up 4 bases, with 8 bases separating them. The CDR3 is 12 residues long. CDR1 and CDR2 (germline): SGDLS, YYNGEE. DNA of the CDR3: TGTGCCAGCAGGGGGGGATCAGATACGCAGTATTTT. Amino acids: CASRGGSDTQYF.

This clone is large in the sample. The CDR3 region has the DNA TGTGCCAGCAGCTTCAGGGGTGCCGGAAACACCATATATTTT. Its protein product is CASSFRGAGNTIYF. The chain combines TRBV5-6 with TRBJ1-3; D may be TRBD1 (6 bases). CDR1 is SGHDT and CDR2 is YYEEEE in the germline V gene. CDR3 length: 14 amino acids. V lost 2 bases to trimming and J lost 4 bases, with 10 bases between them.